Following are 23 T cell receptor beta chains from one sample sequenced in a study of blood T cell repertoires in COVID-19. The assay was immunoSEQ multiplex PCR, and TCRdb's table has in-frame clones only and misses some. The sample has approximately 160,000 clones, roughly 93% seen once. The sequencing input was peripheral blood. The receptors here all came from a woman in her sixties with COVID-19, enrolled during active disease.

V and J are TRBV6-6 and TRBJ1-2; D possibly corresponds to TRBD1 (6 bases). CDR3 length equals 13 residues. Germline assignment: CDR1 MNHNY and CDR2 SVGAGI (reference sequence). V was cut by 5 bases and J by 7 bases, with 14 bases left in between. The CDR3 protein is CASSRDKSGGYTF. Here the CDR3 DNA reads TGTGCCAGCAGTCGGGACAAATCGGGTGGCTACACCTTC.

The V and J genes are TRBV6-5 and TRBJ2-7; D possibly corresponds to TRBD1 (6 bases). Trimming removed 0 bases from V and 0 bases from J, with 12 bases in between. CDR1 is MNHEY, CDR2 SVGAGI, per germline. The CDR3 is 16 residues long. The CDR3 here is CASSYSSGASSYEQYF. CDR3 sequence (DNA): TGTGCCAGCAGTTACTCATCAGGGGCATCCTCCTACGAGCAGTACTTC.

The chain employs TRBV7-8 and TRBJ1-4; tentatively, D is TRBD1 (5 bases). The germline V gene has CDR1 SGHVS and CDR2 FQNEAQ. Trimming cost V 1 base and J 8 bases, with 14 bases left between them. This CDR3 is built from 15 residues. The CDR3 DNA reads TGTGCCAGCAGCTTAGTCACCGGGGGTGGAGAAAAACTGTTTTTT. Residues: CASSLVTGGGEKLFF. The whole variable domain, filled in from reference TRBV7-8 and TRBJ1-4, reads GAGVSQSPRYKVAKRGQDVALRCDPISGHVSLFWYQQALGQGPEFLTYFQNEAQLDKSGLPSDRFFAERPEGSVSTLKIQRTQQEDSAVYLCASSLVTGGGEKLFFGSGTQLSVL.

The V gene is TRBV7-9, the J gene TRBJ2-7, with TRBD1 as a possible D gene (6 bases). There are 15 residues in the CDR3. The V end was cut by 4 bases, the J end by 3 bases, with 16 bases between. The germline V gene has CDR1 SEHNR and CDR2 FQNEAQ (reference sequence). CDR3: CASSSRDTQGYEQYF. DNA of the CDR3: TGTGCCAGCAGCTCCCGGGACACCCAAGGCTACGAGCAGTACTTC.

The V call is TRBV28, the J call TRBJ1-4, with D perhaps matching TRBD1 (6 bases). The CDR3 loop spans 13 amino acids. V was cut by 6 bases and J by 5 bases, with 10 bases left in between. Per germline, CDR1 MDHEN and CDR2 SYDVKM. The CDR3 coding sequence is TGTGCCAGCAGGGACAGCAGAAATGAAAAACTGTTTTTT. This sequence encodes CASRDSRNEKLFF. Full variable domain (missing parts from reference TRBV28 and TRBJ1-4): DVKVTQSSRYLVKRTGEKVFLECVQDMDHENMFWYRQDPGLGLRLIYFSYDVKMKEKGDIPEGYSVSREKKERFSLILESASTNQTSMYLCASRDSRNEKLFFGSGTQLSVL.

The chain joins TRBV19 to TRBJ1-2; D is possibly TRBD1 (6 bases). This CDR3 contains 15 residues. Per the germline V gene, CDR1 is LNHDA and CDR2 is SQIVND (reference sequence). V was pared by 3 bases and J by 4 bases, with 15 bases between. The CDR3 nucleotides read TGTGCCAGTAGTATCCGAGGGGGGGAGGCCTATGGCTACACCTTC. It specifies CASSIRGGEAYGYTF.

The chain links TRBV13 to TRBJ1-2; TRBD1 aligns across 12 bases. CDR3 length equals 15 residues. Germline trimming cut 1 base from V and 6 bases from J; bases unmatched to any gene: 3. The V gene's germline CDR1 is PRHDT and CDR2 FYEKMQ (reference sequence). The chain's CDR3 is CASSLVGTGGDGYTF. The CDR3, as DNA: TGTGCCAGCAGCTTAGTTGGGACAGGGGGCGATGGCTACACCTTC.

Comments on this clone: Other DNA sequences in this specimen translate into the identical CDR3. The chain employs TRBV19 and TRBJ1-1; tentatively, D is TRBD1 (6 bases). CDR3 length: 13 amino acids. The germline gives CDR1 LNHDA, CDR2 SQIVND (reference sequence). Between the trimmed V and J ends, which lost 5 bases and 4 bases, there was a span of 11 bases. The CDR3 here is CASSEQGATEAFF. Here the CDR3 DNA reads TGTGCCAGTAGTGAACAGGGAGCCACTGAAGCTTTCTTT.

The V call is TRBV10-3, the J call TRBJ2-1; the match to TRBD2 covers 8 bases. The germline CDR1 and CDR2 sequences are ENHRY and SYGVKD. The CDR3 covers 18 residues. V gave up 8 bases and J gave up 2 bases; unmatched junction bases: 17. For the CDR3, the DNA is TGTGCCATCCAGCCCCTAGCGGGTCCAAACCCTCCCTACAATGAGCAGTTCTTC. This translates into CAIQPLAGPNPPYNEQFF.

The CDR3 spells CASSEAGQISNQPQHF. CDR3 nucleotide sequence: TGTGCCAGCAGTGAAGCGGGACAGATTAGCAATCAGCCCCAGCATTTT. The chain combines TRBV6-1 with TRBJ1-5; 7 bases are shared with TRBD1. CDR3 size: 16 residues. V lost 0 bases to trimming and J lost 0 bases; unmatched junction nucleotides: 2. Looked up from germline, CDR1 is MNHNS and CDR2 is SASEGT.

The chain recombines TRBV27 with TRBJ1-6; TRBD1 agrees at 7 bases. The germline V gene has CDR1 MNHEY and CDR2 SMNVEV (reference sequence). The CDR3 runs 17 residues. V lost 3 bases to trimming and J lost 1 base; unmatched junction nucleotides: 6. The CDR3 sequence is CASSLATGSSYNSPLHF. The CDR3 DNA sequence: TGTGCCAGCAGTTTGGCGACAGGGTCGTCCTATAATTCACCCCTCCACTTT.

The V call is TRBV15, the J call TRBJ1-2; 9 bases match TRBD1. The V gene's germline CDR1 is LNHNV and CDR2 YYDKDF (reference sequence). V lost 3 bases and J lost 5; bases outside the gene matches: 4. CDR3 size: 14 residues. The CDR3 DNA is TGTGCCACCAGCAGGGACAGGGGCGCATATGGCTACACCTTC. It translates to CATSRDRGAYGYTF.

This chain uses TRBV20-1 with TRBJ2-5, with D tentatively TRBD2 (7 bases). Germline V gene lookup returns CDR1 DFQATT and CDR2 SNEGSKA (reference sequence). V was shortened by 3 bases and J by 1 base, with 15 bases between the two germline ends. The CDR3 sequence is 15 residues long. The CDR3 reads CSASKGGDIQETQYF. For the CDR3, the DNA is TGCAGTGCTAGTAAAGGGGGGGACATCCAAGAGACCCAGTACTTC.

The V gene is TRBV19, the J gene TRBJ1-5, with 8 bases fitting TRBD1. Trimming cost V 9 bases and J 6 bases; bases outside gene matches: 7. The germline V gene encodes CDR1 LNHDA and CDR2 SQIVND (reference sequence). The CDR3 consists of 13 residues. CDR3: CASRDRGVQPQHF. CDR3 sequence (DNA): TGTGCCAGCAGAGACAGGGGTGTTCAGCCCCAGCATTTT.

Concerning this clone: The sample has other DNA sequences that encode this CDR3 too. J is TRBJ1-1 and V is TRBV15; 7 bases match TRBD1. The ends lost 3 bases at V and 2 bases at J; junction bases unmatched: 3. Germline V gene data show CDR1 as LNHNV and CDR2 as YYDKDF (reference sequence). The CDR3 runs to 14 residues. The CDR3 DNA reads as TGTGCCACCAGCAGGGGACAGCAAAACACTGAAGCTTTCTTT. Encoded protein: CATSRGQQNTEAFF. The full variable domain, completed using reference TRBV15 and TRBJ1-1, is DAMVIQNPRYQVTQFGKPVTLSCSQTLNHNVMYWYQQKSSQAPKLLFHYYDKDFNNEADTPDNFQSRRPNTSFCFLDIRSPGLGDTAMYLCATSRGQQNTEAFFGQGTRLTVV.

This chain uses TRBV27 with TRBJ1-2; D is unresolved. Germline CDR1 reads MNHEY; CDR2 reads SMNVEV (reference sequence). The CDR3 covers 14 residues. V was clipped by 2 bases and J by 8 bases, with 15 bases between them. CDR3 region: CASSLVPLGDGYTF. The CDR3 DNA follows: TGTGCCAGCAGTTTAGTCCCTTTGGGCGACGGCTACACCTTC.

This clone appeared a single time. V and J are TRBV4-3 and TRBJ2-7, with 13 nucleotides matching TRBD2. CDR1 LGHNA and CDR2 YSLEER come from the germline V gene. V was clipped by 1 base and J by 4 bases; unmatched bases: 1. The CDR3 consists of 15 residues. The CDR3 region has the DNA TGCGCCAGCAGCCAAGGACTAGCGGGGGGTTACGAGCAGTACTTC. Translation gives CASSQGLAGGYEQYF.

CDR3 in amino acids: CSVWDRRNTEAFF. CDR3 sequence (DNA): TGCAGCGTTTGGGACAGGAGGAACACTGAAGCTTTCTTT. V usage is TRBV29-1 and J usage is TRBJ1-1, with TRBD1 matching 8 bases. The CDR3 is 13 residues long. Germline lookup yields CDR1 SQVTM and CDR2 ANQGSEA. Trimming at V came to 5 bases and at J to 1 base, leaving 3 bases not matched to a gene.

The CDR3 reads CASSMRGGVQPQHF. CDR3 bases: TGTGCCAGTAGTATGAGGGGAGGGGTACAGCCCCAGCATTTT. V usage is TRBV19 and J usage is TRBJ1-5, with D possibly being TRBD1 (5 bases). Trimming cost V 3 bases and J 7 bases, with 13 bases left between them. Per germline, CDR1 LNHDA and CDR2 SQIVND (reference sequence). This CDR3 is 14 amino acids long.

This chain joins TRBV7-8 and TRBJ1-1, with 9 nucleotides matching TRBD1. CDR1 and CDR2 from the germline V gene are SGHVS and FQNEAQ. Trimming at V came to 2 bases and at J to 4 bases, leaving 5 bases not matched to a gene. The CDR3 has 15 amino acids. This CDR3 is CASSLRTGDGTEAFF. The CDR3 coding sequence is TGTGCCAGCAGCTTAAGGACAGGGGACGGCACTGAAGCTTTCTTT. Full variable domain (rest looked up from reference TRBV7-8 and TRBJ1-1): GAGVSQSPRYKVAKRGQDVALRCDPISGHVSLFWYQQALGQGPEFLTYFQNEAQLDKSGLPSDRFFAERPEGSVSTLKIQRTQQEDSAVYLCASSLRTGDGTEAFFGQGTRLTVV.

This clone was counted only a few times. Other nucleotide sequences from this sample produce the same CDR3. This chain uses TRBV19 with TRBJ2-5; possibly TRBD1 for D (7 bases). The length of the CDR3 is 13 residues. V lost 8 bases and J 0 bases, leaving 10 bases between the germline ends. Germline V lookup: CDR1 LNHDA, CDR2 SQIVND (reference sequence). This chain's CDR3 is CASSGGYQETQYF. The CDR3, as DNA: TGTGCCAGTTCAGGGGGGTACCAAGAGACCCAGTACTTC.

The chain has TRBV5-1 and TRBJ2-1; the D is unclear. The CDR3 contains 18 residues. With 0 bases removed from V and 0 bases from J, the gap between germline ends came to 16 bases. CDR1 and CDR2 (germline): SGHRS, YFSETQ. CDR3 sequence (DNA): TGCGCCAGCAGCTTGGCGCCCGGGTCGGCGAGCTCCTACAATGAGCAGTTCTTC. Protein product: CASSLAPGSASSYNEQFF. Filled out from reference TRBV5-1 and TRBJ2-1, the complete variable domain reads KAGVTQTPRYLIKTRGQQVTLSCSPISGHRSVSWYQQTPGQGLQFLFEYFSETQRNKGNFPGRFSGRQFSNSRSEMNVSTLELGDSALYLCASSLAPGSASSYNEQFFGPGTRLTVL.

This rearrangement joins TRBV5-1 to TRBJ1-1; TRBD1 matches 9 bases. The CDR3 runs to 14 residues. Germline V gene sequence: CDR1 SGHRS, CDR2 YFSETQ. Trimming at V came to 3 bases and at J to 10 bases, leaving 10 bases not matched to a gene. The CDR3 DNA reads as TGCGCCAGCAGCTCCTCTACCGACAGGGGGGCAGCTTTCTTT. This sequence encodes CASSSSTDRGAAFF.